The present TCR beta chain was sequenced within a study of radiotherapy plus CTLA-4 blockade in lung cancer. In the study overall: Objective responses emerged in around 19% of patients, and 25% to 40% attained disease control. General study findings and limits: Response was reportedly best predicted by early blood T cell clone dynamics, with interferon-beta. Radiotherapy plus ipilimumab was followed by expansion in blood of tumor-derived TCR clones.

TCRdb's table, derived via immunoSEQ multiplex PCR, lists solely in-frame clones and lacks some. Among around 90,000 clones listed, about four fifths were seen once. Concerning this clone itself: The antigen remains undetermined.

There are 16 residues in the CDR3. V lost 0 bases and J lost 0; bases outside the gene matches: 3. CDR1 SGDLS and CDR2 YYNGEE come from the germline V gene. The sequencing used peripheral blood, collected from a patient treated with radiotherapy plus ipilimumab. This sequence was found in a human donor with non-small cell lung cancer who had stable disease on radiotherapy plus ipilimumab. V is TRBV9 and J is TRBJ2-3; TRBD2 matches 8 bases. The CDR3 nucleotides are TGTGCCAGCAGCGTAGGACTAGCGACTAGCACAGATACGCAGTATTTT. Translating it yields CASSVGLATSTDTQYF.